The next 8 T cell receptor beta chains were all read from a single sample in a study of blood T cells in healthy people across ages. Using a J-beta primer mix together with a sample-barcoded 5' primer, a second PCR was run for about 6 to 12 cycles. Via MiXCR, TCRdb re-called the 5' RACE reads, giving one row per CDR3 protein. The sample carries fewer than 2,000,000 distinct CDR3 sequences, around 36% recorded once. Source material: blood. The receptors were sampled from a woman aged 25 to 39 in good health.

V usage is TRBV10-3 and J usage is TRBJ1-1; D uncertain. Trimming pared 6 bases from V and 2 bases from J, leaving 13 bases between. Germline assignment: CDR1 ENHRY and CDR2 SYGVKD. CDR3 length equals 14 residues. The CDR3 coding sequence is TGTGCCATCAGATTGTCAGGAGACAACACTGAAGCTTTCTTT. Encoded protein: CAIRLSGDNTEAFF.

This clonotype appeared once. This chain links TRBV12-3 or TRBV12-4 with TRBJ1-2; the match to TRBD1 covers 11 bases. J was trimmed by 7 bases and V by 8 bases; bases with no gene match: 9. This CDR3 is built from 14 residues. The CDR3 DNA sequence: TGTGCCAGCGGGGACAGGGGGGAAGGGGGTGGCTACACCTTC. Translated: CASGDRGEGGGYTF.

This chain links TRBV14 with TRBJ2-3; 8 nucleotides agree with TRBD2. Trimming at V came to 4 bases and at J to 0 bases, leaving 15 bases not matched to a gene. This CDR3 spans 19 amino acids. Germline V gives CDR1 SGHDN, CDR2 FVKESK. DNA of the CDR3: TGTGCCAGCAGCCCGGGGGGGTCTAGCGGATGGACTAGCACAGATACGCAGTATTTT. Residues: CASSPGGSSGWTSTDTQYF.

The chain links TRBV12-3 or TRBV12-4 to TRBJ1-1, with no clear D. CDR3 length: 13 residues. V lost 3 bases and J 7 bases, leaving 12 bases between the germline ends. Here the CDR3 reads CASSLGGPFEAFF. CDR3 sequence (DNA): TGTGCCAGCAGTTTGGGCGGCCCGTTTGAAGCTTTCTTT.

This clonotype was observed at least ten times. V gene TRBV6-5 combines with J gene TRBJ2-1; either TRBD1 or TRBD2 may supply D (5 bases each). Germline V gene sequence: CDR1 MNHEY, CDR2 SVGAGI. With 6 bases removed from V and 7 bases from J, the gap between germline ends came to 13 bases. The CDR3 contains 13 residues. This CDR3 reads CASSPPGRNEQFF. CDR3 sequence (DNA): TGTGCCAGCAGCCCGCCGGGGCGGAATGAGCAGTTCTTC.

This clonotype appeared a few times. The chain has TRBV2 and TRBJ1-2; D gene uncertain. In germline, CDR1 is SNHLY, CDR2 FYNNEI. This CDR3 contains 12 residues. The V gene lost 6 bases and the J gene lost 7 bases, with 12 bases spanning the gap. Here the CDR3 reads CASSVGVGGYTF. For the CDR3, the DNA is TGTGCCAGCAGCGTCGGGGTTGGTGGCTACACCTTC.

This clonotype was recorded a few times. The chain couples TRBV3-1 to TRBJ2-1; no clear D. The V end was cut by 4 bases, the J end by 3 bases, with 16 bases between. The CDR3 sequence is 16 residues long. Looked up from germline, CDR1 is LGHDT and CDR2 is YNNKEL (reference sequence). The CDR3 DNA reads as TGTGCCAGCAGCCGAGGATTTGGGTTGCGCTACAATGAGCAGTTCTTC. Translating gives CASSRGFGLRYNEQFF.

This clonotype was seen only a few times. The chain uses TRBV19 and TRBJ1-1, with D uncertain. CDR1 is LNHDA, CDR2 SQIVND, per germline (reference sequence). V shed 0 bases and J shed 4 bases, with 6 bases lying between them. The length of the CDR3 is 13 residues. In DNA form, the CDR3 reads TGTGCCAGTAGTATAGATCGGAGCACTGAAGCTTTCTTT. Its protein is CASSIDRSTEAFF.